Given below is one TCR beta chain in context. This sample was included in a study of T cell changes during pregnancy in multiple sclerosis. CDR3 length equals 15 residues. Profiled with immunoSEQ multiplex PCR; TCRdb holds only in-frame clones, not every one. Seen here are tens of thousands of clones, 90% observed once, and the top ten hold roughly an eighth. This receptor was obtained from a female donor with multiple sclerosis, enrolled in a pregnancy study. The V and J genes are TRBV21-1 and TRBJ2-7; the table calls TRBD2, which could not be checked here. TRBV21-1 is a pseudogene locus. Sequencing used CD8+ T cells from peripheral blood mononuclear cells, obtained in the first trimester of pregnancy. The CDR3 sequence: CASSEETSGRNEQYF. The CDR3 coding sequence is TGTGCCAGCAGCGAGGAAACTAGCGGGAGGAACGAGCAGTACTTC.